The next 25 T cell receptor beta chains were all read from a single sample in a study of cytomegalovirus exposure and HLA in healthy donors. The PCR made use of 60 Vbeta and 13 Jbeta primers. Assay: immunoSEQ multiplex PCR; the TCRdb copy retains only in-frame clones and omits some. The sample includes approximately 150,000 clones, just over 75% of them seen just once. Input material: PBMCs. Every receptor here comes from a man aged 35 to 55 in good health and CMV-seronegative.

This CDR3 reads CASSFRPGTNLYEQYF. CDR3 in DNA: TGTGCCAGCAGCTTTAGGCCCGGGACAAACCTCTACGAGCAGTACTTC. This chain joins TRBV9 and TRBJ2-7; D is possibly TRBD1 (6 bases). V was clipped by 4 bases and J by 3 bases, with 20 bases between them. CDR3 length: 16 residues. Germline V gives CDR1 SGDLS, CDR2 YYNGEE.

The chain joins TRBV15 to TRBJ2-2; D perhaps matches TRBD2 (5 bases). CDR3 length: 18 amino acids. The V end lost 5 bases, the J end lost 4 bases, and 23 bases lay between the germline ends. Per germline, CDR1 LNHNV and CDR2 YYDKDF (reference sequence). The CDR3, as DNA: TGTGCCACCAGCCCTCGACTATCATACACGGAACGCACCGGGGAGCTGTTTTTT. This translates into CATSPRLSYTERTGELFF.

The V and J genes are TRBV7-9 and TRBJ2-2, with 8 bases identical to TRBD1. The junction had 7 bases not matched to a gene; V was cut back by 9 bases and J by 4 bases. This CDR3 is built from 14 residues. In germline, CDR1 is SEHNR, CDR2 FQNEAQ (reference sequence). CDR3 protein: CASAPDRATGELFF. The CDR3 region has the DNA TGTGCCAGTGCTCCGGACAGGGCCACCGGGGAGCTGTTTTTT.

This clone was detected once. The chain uses TRBV2 and TRBJ1-2; TRBD1 matches at 7 bases. The trim removed 7 bases at V and 5 bases at J, leaving 10 bases unmatched. The CDR3 has 14 amino acids. Per the germline V gene, CDR1 is SNHLY and CDR2 is FYNNEI. CDR3 in DNA: TGTGCCAGCACCCTGGGACAGTCTTTATATGGCTACACCTTC. Translating gives CASTLGQSLYGYTF.

The rearrangement links TRBV7-9 to TRBJ2-7; weak D call: TRBD1 (6 bases). The CDR3 contains 15 residues. Trimming left V 4 bases short and J 0 bases short, with 13 bases between. Germline loops: CDR1 SEHNR, CDR2 FQNEAQ (reference sequence). The chain's CDR3 is CASSWGQGISYEQYF. The CDR3 region has the DNA TGTGCCAGCAGCTGGGGACAAGGTATCTCCTACGAGCAGTACTTC.

Comment on this clone: At one end, the junction sequence differs from germline, possibly due to a read error. J is TRBJ2-3 and V is TRBV7-9; 9 nucleotides line up with TRBD1. The CDR3 loop spans 16 amino acids. Looked up from germline, CDR1 is SEHNR and CDR2 is FQNEAQ (reference sequence). CDR3 loop: CSSSPLGQGGPDTQYF. The CDR3 DNA follows: TGTTCCAGCAGCCCCCTGGGACAGGGCGGCCCAGATACGCAGTATTTT.

The CDR3: CASSSPTDRLGETQYF. The CDR3 bases are TGTGCCAGCAGTTCCCCTACGGACAGACTTGGGGAGACCCAGTACTTC. The chain joins TRBV27 to TRBJ2-5; possible D gene TRBD1, 6 bases. The CDR3 contains 16 residues. Germline lookup yields CDR1 MNHEY and CDR2 SMNVEV (reference sequence). V was clipped by 4 bases and J by 5 bases, with 20 bases between them.

This clone turned up a few times. This chain links TRBV10-3 with TRBJ2-2; 7 bases are shared with TRBD1. Germline V gives CDR1 ENHRY, CDR2 SYGVKD. V lost 0 bases to trimming and J lost 0 bases; unmatched junction nucleotides: 4. This CDR3 is built from 17 residues. The DNA for the CDR3 is TGTGCCATCAGTGAGTCAAGGACAGGACCGAACACCGGGGAGCTGTTTTTT. It yields the protein CAISESRTGPNTGELFF.

The chain links TRBV6-5 to TRBJ1-1, with TRBD1 as a possible D gene (6 bases). Germline assignment: CDR1 MNHEY and CDR2 SVGAGI. Deletions cut 6 bases from V and 4 bases from J, with 15 bases between. The CDR3 runs 14 residues. As DNA, the CDR3 is TGTGCCAGCAGCGTACAGGGAGTGAGCACTGAAGCTTTCTTT. Its translation is CASSVQGVSTEAFF.

The rearrangement joins TRBV5-1 to TRBJ2-5; 16 bases line up with TRBD2. The CDR3 consists of 18 residues. With 4 bases clipped from V and 2 bases from J, the junction kept 8 bases outside the gene matches. The germline gives CDR1 SGHRS, CDR2 YFSETQ. CDR3 nucleotide sequence: TGCGCCAGCAGCACAGGGACTAGCGGGAGGGGATCGCAAGAGACCCAGTACTTC. Residues: CASSTGTSGRGSQETQYF.

This chain connects TRBV5-1 to TRBJ2-5; 9 bases align to TRBD2. With 0 bases clipped from V and 5 bases from J, the junction kept 5 bases outside the gene matches. Germline CDR1 and CDR2: SGHRS and YFSETQ. This CDR3 spans 15 amino acids. The CDR3 loop reads CASSLGLAGPETQYF. The CDR3 bases are TGCGCCAGCAGCTTGGGTCTAGCGGGACCGGAGACCCAGTACTTC. Looking up the rest from reference TRBV5-1 and TRBJ2-5 gives the full variable domain: KAGVTQTPRYLIKTRGQQVTLSCSPISGHRSVSWYQQTPGQGLQFLFEYFSETQRNKGNFPGRFSGRQFSNSRSEMNVSTLELGDSALYLCASSLGLAGPETQYFGPGTRLLVL.

DNA for the CDR3: TGTGCCAGCGGCGGGAGGGGGTATGAGCAGTTCTTC. Translation: CASGGRGYEQFF. The V gene is TRBV2, the J gene TRBJ2-1, with 9 bases aligning to TRBD2. The V and J ends lost 8 bases and 8 bases, in that order; junction bases with no gene match: 4. There are 12 residues in the CDR3. Germline V lookup: CDR1 SNHLY, CDR2 FYNNEI.

The chain uses TRBV5-1 and TRBJ2-1, with a tentative D call TRBD1 (5 bases). CDR3 size: 15 residues. V lost 2 bases to trimming and J lost 8 bases, with 17 bases between them. Per the germline V gene, CDR1 is SGHRS and CDR2 is YFSETQ. The CDR3 loop is CASSFRLLGADEQFF. CDR3 bases: TGCGCCAGCAGCTTCCGACTCCTAGGGGCCGATGAGCAGTTCTTC.

V and J are TRBV5-1 and TRBJ1-2, with TRBD1 as a possible D gene (6 bases). The CDR3 runs 14 residues. The V and J ends lost 4 bases and 3 bases respectively, with 13 bases between them. Germline CDR1 SGHRS, CDR2 YFSETQ. Written as DNA, the CDR3 is TGCGCCAGCAGCATAACAGGGTTCGACTATGGCTACACCTTC. This sequence encodes CASSITGFDYGYTF.

The chain couples TRBV6-5 to TRBJ2-7; D may be TRBD2 (6 bases). Germline CDR1 is MNHEY and CDR2 is SVGAGI. The V end lost 5 bases, the J end lost 5 bases, and 16 bases lay between the germline ends. CDR3 length: 14 residues. The CDR3 DNA reads TGTGCCAGCAGTGAGGCTCCGGGGGACCACGAGCAGTACTTC. Protein product: CASSEAPGDHEQYF.

This sequence joins TRBV11-3 and TRBJ2-7, with D unresolved. Germline V lookup: CDR1 SGHNT, CDR2 YENEEA. The CDR3 is 12 amino acids. Trimming shortened V by 4 bases and J by 3 bases, and 7 bases separated the two germline ends. CDR3 sequence reads: CASSSDNYEQYF. CDR3 DNA sequence: TGTGCCAGCAGCTCCGACAACTACGAGCAGTACTTC.

This clone showed up just a few times. The gene calls are TRBV4-1 and TRBJ2-7, with 10 bases fitting TRBD1. J lost 3 bases, V lost 0 bases, and 2 bases had no gene match. CDR3 length: 15 residues. Germline CDR1 and CDR2: MGHRA and YSYEKL. In nucleotides, the CDR3 is TGCGCCAGCAGCCAAGATAGGGACAGGGGCTACGAGCAGTACTTC. Protein product: CASSQDRDRGYEQYF.

The chain links TRBV28 to TRBJ1-2; no definite D call. CDR3 length: 15 residues. The V gene lost 7 bases and the J gene lost 0 bases, with 15 bases spanning the gap. The V gene's germline CDR1 is MDHEN and CDR2 SYDVKM. This CDR3 reads CASTPWATANYGYTF. CDR3 nucleotide sequence: TGTGCCAGCACCCCCTGGGCCACAGCTAACTATGGCTACACCTTC.

Only one count was recorded for this clone. This sequence joins TRBV13 and TRBJ2-1; 14 nucleotides line up with TRBD2. The CDR3 consists of 21 residues. With 0 bases clipped from V and 0 bases from J, the junction kept 10 bases outside the gene matches. Germline lookup yields CDR1 PRHDT and CDR2 FYEKMQ (reference sequence). CDR3 amino acids: CASSLGLMGLAGVTSYNEQFF. CDR3 bases: TGTGCCAGCAGCTTAGGCCTTATGGGACTAGCGGGAGTTACCTCCTACAATGAGCAGTTCTTC.

The chain recombines TRBV5-1 with TRBJ2-3; the D is unclear. Trimming removed 0 bases from V and 1 base from J, with 12 bases in between. The length of the CDR3 is 16 residues. Germline V gene sequence: CDR1 SGHRS, CDR2 YFSETQ. CDR3 DNA: TGCGCCAGCAGCTTGGGATACGGTTCGGGCACAGATACGCAGTATTTT. Amino acids: CASSLGYGSGTDTQYF.

This chain joins TRBV19 and TRBJ2-1, with TRBD2 matching 10 bases. The CDR3 loop spans 21 amino acids. Germline CDR1 LNHDA, CDR2 SQIVND (reference sequence). V dropped 5 bases and J dropped 0; count of bases not matched to a gene: 19. CDR3 protein: CASSGFRTSGTRESSYNEQFF. The CDR3 region has the DNA TGTGCCAGTAGTGGTTTTAGGACTAGCGGCACACGCGAGAGCTCCTACAATGAGCAGTTCTTC.

This clone was found a few times. The V call is TRBV28, the J call TRBJ1-1, with D unresolved. The CDR3 runs to 14 residues. The germline gives CDR1 MDHEN, CDR2 SYDVKM. The germline V and J ends were trimmed by 1 base and 1 base, with 7 bases remaining between them. The CDR3 nucleotides read TGTGCCAGCAGTTTATCCAGTTCGAACACTGAAGCTTTCTTT. This codes for CASSLSSSNTEAFF.

The chain couples TRBV21-1 to TRBJ2-3; TRBD2, the D gene given by the table, was not confirmed from the DNA. TRBV21-1 constitutes a pseudogene. CDR3 length equals 17 residues. CDR3: CASSKPPTSGRMDTQYF. The CDR3 coding sequence is TGTGCCAGCAGCAAACCCCCGACTAGCGGGAGGATGGATACGCAGTATTTT.

This sequence joins TRBV7-9 and TRBJ2-5; TRBD2 might be the D (6 bases). There are 14 residues in the CDR3. Germline V lookup: CDR1 SEHNR, CDR2 FQNEAQ (reference sequence). V lost 5 bases and J lost 4, with 14 bases in between. CDR3: CASSPSRRGETQYF. The CDR3 DNA sequence: TGTGCCAGCAGCCCGAGTAGGCGGGGAGAGACCCAGTACTTC.

The CDR3 DNA reads as TGTGCCAGCAGTGCCCTCCTACCCGGGGGGGCGCCCCGGGATACGCAGTATTTT. This gives the protein CASSALLPGGAPRDTQYF. The chain links TRBV2 to TRBJ2-3; 8 nucleotides agree with TRBD2. CDR3 length: 18 residues. After removal of 4 bases from V and 6 bases from J, the junction contained 18 bases not matched to a gene. Germline V gene sequence: CDR1 SNHLY, CDR2 FYNNEI.